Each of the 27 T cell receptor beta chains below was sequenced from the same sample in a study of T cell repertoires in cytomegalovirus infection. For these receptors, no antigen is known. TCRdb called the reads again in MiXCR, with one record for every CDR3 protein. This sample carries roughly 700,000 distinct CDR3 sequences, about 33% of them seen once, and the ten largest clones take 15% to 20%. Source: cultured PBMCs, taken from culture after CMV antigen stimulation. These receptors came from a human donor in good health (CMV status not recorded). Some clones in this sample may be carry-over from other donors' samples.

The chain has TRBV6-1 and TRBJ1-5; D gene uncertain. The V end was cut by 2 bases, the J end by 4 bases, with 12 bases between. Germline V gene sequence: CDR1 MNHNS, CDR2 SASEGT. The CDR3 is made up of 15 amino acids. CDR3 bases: TGTGCCAGCAGTGAACGGGGTATGGTTAATCAGCCCCAGCATTTT. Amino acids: CASSERGMVNQPQHF.

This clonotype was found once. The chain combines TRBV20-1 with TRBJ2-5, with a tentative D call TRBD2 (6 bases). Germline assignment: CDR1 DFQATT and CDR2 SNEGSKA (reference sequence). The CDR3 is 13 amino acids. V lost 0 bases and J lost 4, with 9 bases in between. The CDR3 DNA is TGCAGTGCTAGAGATCGGAGGGTAGAGACCCAGTACTTC. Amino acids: CSARDRRVETQYF.

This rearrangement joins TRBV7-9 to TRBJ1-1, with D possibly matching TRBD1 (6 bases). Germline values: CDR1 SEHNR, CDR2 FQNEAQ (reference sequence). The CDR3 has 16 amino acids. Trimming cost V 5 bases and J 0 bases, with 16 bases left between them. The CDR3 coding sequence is TGTGCCAGCAGCCCGAGGGAGGGACATCTGAACACTGAAGCTTTCTTT. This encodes CASSPREGHLNTEAFF.

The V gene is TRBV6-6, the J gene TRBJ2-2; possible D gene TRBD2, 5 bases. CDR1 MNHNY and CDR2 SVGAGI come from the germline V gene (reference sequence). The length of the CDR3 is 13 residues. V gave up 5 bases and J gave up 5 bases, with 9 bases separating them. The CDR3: CASSKLVTGELFF. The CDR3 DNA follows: TGTGCCAGCAGTAAACTAGTAACCGGGGAGCTGTTTTTT.

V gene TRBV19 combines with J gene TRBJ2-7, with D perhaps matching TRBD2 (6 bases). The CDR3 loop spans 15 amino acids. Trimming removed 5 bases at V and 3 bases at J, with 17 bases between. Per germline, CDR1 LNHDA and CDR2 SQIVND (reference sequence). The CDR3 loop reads CASSLGLRSLYEQYF. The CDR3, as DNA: TGTGCCAGTAGTTTGGGACTTCGCTCCCTCTACGAGCAGTACTTC.

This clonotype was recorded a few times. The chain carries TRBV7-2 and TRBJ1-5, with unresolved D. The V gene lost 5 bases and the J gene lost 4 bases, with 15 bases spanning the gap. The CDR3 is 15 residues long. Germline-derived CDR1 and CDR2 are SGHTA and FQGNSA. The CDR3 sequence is CASSPTANTNQPQHF. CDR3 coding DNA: TGTGCCAGCAGCCCGACGGCAAACACTAATCAGCCCCAGCATTTT.

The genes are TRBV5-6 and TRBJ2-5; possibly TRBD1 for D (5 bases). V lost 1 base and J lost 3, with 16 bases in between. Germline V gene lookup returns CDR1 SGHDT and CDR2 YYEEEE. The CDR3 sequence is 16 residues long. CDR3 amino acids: CASSLWGQVGKETQYF. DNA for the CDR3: TGTGCCAGCAGCTTGTGGGGCCAGGTTGGGAAAGAGACCCAGTACTTC.

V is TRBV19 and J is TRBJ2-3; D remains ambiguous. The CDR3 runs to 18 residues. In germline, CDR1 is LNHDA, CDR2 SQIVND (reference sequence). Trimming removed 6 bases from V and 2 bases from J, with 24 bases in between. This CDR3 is CASRIMDRAPANTDTQYF. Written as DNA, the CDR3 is TGTGCCAGTAGGATAATGGATCGGGCGCCCGCAAACACAGATACGCAGTATTTT.

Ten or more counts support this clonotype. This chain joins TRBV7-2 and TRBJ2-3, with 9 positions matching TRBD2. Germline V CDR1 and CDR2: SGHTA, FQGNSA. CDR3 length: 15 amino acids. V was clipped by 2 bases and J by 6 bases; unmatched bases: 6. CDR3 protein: CASSLLAGVSDTQYF. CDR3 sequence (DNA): TGTGCCAGCAGCTTATTAGCGGGAGTTTCTGATACGCAGTATTTT.

The CDR3 sequence: CASTITNEQFF. CDR3 DNA: TGTGCCAGCACTATTACCAATGAGCAGTTCTTC. The genes are TRBV2 and TRBJ2-1, with D unclear. The CDR3 is made up of 11 amino acids. The V gene's germline CDR1 is SNHLY and CDR2 FYNNEI. Trimming removed 7 bases from V and 6 bases from J, with 7 bases in between.

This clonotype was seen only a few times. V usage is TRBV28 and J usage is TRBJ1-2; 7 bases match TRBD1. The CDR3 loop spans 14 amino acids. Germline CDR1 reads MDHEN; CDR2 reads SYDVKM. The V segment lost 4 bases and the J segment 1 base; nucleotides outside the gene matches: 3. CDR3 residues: CASSSGTVNYGYTF. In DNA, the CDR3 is TGTGCCAGCAGTTCCGGGACAGTTAACTATGGCTACACCTTC.

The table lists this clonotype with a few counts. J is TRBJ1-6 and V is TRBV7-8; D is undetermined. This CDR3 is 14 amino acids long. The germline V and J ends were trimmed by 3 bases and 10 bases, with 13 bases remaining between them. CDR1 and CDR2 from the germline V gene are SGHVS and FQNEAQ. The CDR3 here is CASSFPQTTSPLHF. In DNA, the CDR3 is TGTGCCAGCAGCTTTCCCCAGACCACCTCACCCCTCCACTTT.

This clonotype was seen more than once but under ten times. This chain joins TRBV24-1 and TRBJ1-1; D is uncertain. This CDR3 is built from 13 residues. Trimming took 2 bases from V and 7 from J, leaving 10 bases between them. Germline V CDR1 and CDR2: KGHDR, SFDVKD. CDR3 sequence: CATSDSGIGEAFF. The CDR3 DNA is TGTGCCACCAGTGATTCCGGGATCGGTGAAGCTTTCTTT.

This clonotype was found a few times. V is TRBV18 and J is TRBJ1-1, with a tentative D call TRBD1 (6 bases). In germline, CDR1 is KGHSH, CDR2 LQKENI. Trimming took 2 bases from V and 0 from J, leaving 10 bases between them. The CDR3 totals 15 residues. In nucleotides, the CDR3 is TGTGCCAGCTCACCAGCCCGGACAGTGAACACTGAAGCTTTCTTT. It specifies CASSPARTVNTEAFF.

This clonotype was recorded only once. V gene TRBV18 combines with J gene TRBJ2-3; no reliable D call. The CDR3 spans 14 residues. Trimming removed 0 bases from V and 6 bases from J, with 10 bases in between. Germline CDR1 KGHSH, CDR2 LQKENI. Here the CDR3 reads CASSPPRTRDTQYF. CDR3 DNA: TGTGCCAGCTCACCACCGAGGACCAGGGATACGCAGTATTTT.

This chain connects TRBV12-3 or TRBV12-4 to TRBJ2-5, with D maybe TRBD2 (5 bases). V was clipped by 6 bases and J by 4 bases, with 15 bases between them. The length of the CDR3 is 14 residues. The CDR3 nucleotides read TGTGCCAGCAGCACTTGGGAGTTTCGAGAGACCCAGTACTTC. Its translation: CASSTWEFRETQYF.

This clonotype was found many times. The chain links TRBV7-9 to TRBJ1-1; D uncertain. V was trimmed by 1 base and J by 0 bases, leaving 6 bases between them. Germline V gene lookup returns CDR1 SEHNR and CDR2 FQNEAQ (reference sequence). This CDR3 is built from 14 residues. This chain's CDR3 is CASSLEVMNTEAFF. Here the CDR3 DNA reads TGTGCCAGCAGCTTAGAGGTCATGAACACTGAAGCTTTCTTT.

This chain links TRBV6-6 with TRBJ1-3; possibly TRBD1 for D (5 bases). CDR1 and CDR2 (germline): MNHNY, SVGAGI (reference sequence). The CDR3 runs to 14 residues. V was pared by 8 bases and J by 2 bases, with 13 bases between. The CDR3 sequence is CASEYGHAGNTIYF. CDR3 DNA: TGTGCCAGCGAGTACGGACACGCTGGAAACACCATATATTTT.

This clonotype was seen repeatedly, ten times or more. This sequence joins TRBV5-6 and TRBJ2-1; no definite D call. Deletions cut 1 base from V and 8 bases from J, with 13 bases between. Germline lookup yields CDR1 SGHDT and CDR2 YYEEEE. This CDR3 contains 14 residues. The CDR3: CASSLYQVVHEQFF. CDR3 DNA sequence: TGTGCCAGCAGCTTGTACCAGGTTGTCCATGAGCAGTTCTTC.

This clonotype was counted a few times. The DNA for the CDR3 is TGTGCCAGCAGCTTTCGCACAGGCCTCTATGGCTACACCTTC. Its protein product is CASSFRTGLYGYTF. The V gene is TRBV7-9, the J gene TRBJ1-2, with a possible D match to TRBD1 (5 bases). This CDR3 contains 14 residues. CDR1 SEHNR and CDR2 FQNEAQ come from the germline V gene (reference sequence). V lost 3 bases, J lost 4 bases, and 12 bases lay in between.

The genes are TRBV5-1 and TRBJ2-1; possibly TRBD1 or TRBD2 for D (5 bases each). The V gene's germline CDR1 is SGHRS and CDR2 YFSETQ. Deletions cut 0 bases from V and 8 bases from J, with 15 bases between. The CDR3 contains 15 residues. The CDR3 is CASSLGRGDIDEQFF. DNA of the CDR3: TGCGCCAGCAGCTTGGGAAGAGGGGATATAGATGAGCAGTTCTTC.

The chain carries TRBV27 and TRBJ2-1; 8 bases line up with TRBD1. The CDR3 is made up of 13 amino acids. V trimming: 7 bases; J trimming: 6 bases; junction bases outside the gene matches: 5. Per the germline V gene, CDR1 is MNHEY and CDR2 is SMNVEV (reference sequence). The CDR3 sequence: CASKYRGFNEQFF. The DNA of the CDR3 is TGTGCCAGCAAGTACAGGGGGTTCAATGAGCAGTTCTTC.

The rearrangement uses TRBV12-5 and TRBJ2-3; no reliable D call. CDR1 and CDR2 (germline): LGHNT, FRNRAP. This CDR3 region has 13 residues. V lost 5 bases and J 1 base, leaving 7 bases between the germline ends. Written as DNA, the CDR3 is TGTGCTAGTGGTCCTCGTCGCACAGATACGCAGTATTTT. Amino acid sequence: CASGPRRTDTQYF.

CDR3: CASSPGGGPHGYTF. CDR3 nucleotide sequence: TGTGCCAGCAGCCCCGGGGGGGGGCCCCATGGCTACACCTTC. The chain combines TRBV12-3 or TRBV12-4 with TRBJ1-2, with TRBD1 as a possible D gene (6 bases). CDR3 length: 14 amino acids. Trimming pared 6 bases from V and 6 bases from J, leaving 17 bases between.

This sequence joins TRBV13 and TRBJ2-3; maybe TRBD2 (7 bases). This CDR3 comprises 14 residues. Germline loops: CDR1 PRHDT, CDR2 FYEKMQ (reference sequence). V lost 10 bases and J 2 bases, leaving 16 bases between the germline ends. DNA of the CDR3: TGTGCCACTACAGAGGGGGGGAACACAGATACGCAGTATTTT. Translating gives CATTEGGNTDTQYF. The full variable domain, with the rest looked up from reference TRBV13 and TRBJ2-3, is AAGVIQSPRHLIKEKRETATLKCYPIPRHDTVYWYQQGPGQDPQFLISFYEKMQSDKGSIPDRFSAQQFSDYHSELNMSSLELGDSALYFCATTEGGNTDTQYFGPGTRLTVL.

DNA of the CDR3: TGTGCCAGCAGCCCCGTACGGGCGGTGGATACGCAGTATTTT. It specifies CASSPVRAVDTQYF. V gene TRBV7-2 combines with J gene TRBJ2-3; no clear D. The germline gives CDR1 SGHTA, CDR2 FQGNSA. CDR3 size: 14 residues. Deletions cut 5 bases from V and 6 bases from J, with 15 bases between.

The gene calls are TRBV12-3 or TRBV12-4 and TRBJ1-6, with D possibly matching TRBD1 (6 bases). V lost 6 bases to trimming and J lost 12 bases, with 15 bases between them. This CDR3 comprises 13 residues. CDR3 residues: CASRDSGKGPLHF. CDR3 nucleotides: TGTGCCAGCAGGGACAGCGGGAAAGGACCCCTCCACTTT.